The source of this T cell receptor (beta chain) is a study of response to subunit inactivated influenza vaccine. Study-level points and caveats: Authors suggested few new T cells are recruited by each seasonal influenza vaccination.

This clonotype was seen a handful of times. As yet, its antigen is unknown. Germline-derived CDR1 and CDR2 are LGHNA and YSLEER. CDR3 length: 16 residues. V gave up 1 base and J gave up 3 bases; unmatched junction bases: 4. MiXCR, run by TCRdb on the RT-PCR reads, gives a single entry per CDR3 protein. The sample carries roughly 700,000 distinct CDR3 sequences, 14% recorded once. The sequence derives from a middle-aged man who received an inactivated influenza vaccine. This chain connects TRBV4-3 to TRBJ2-3, with TRBD2 matching 10 bases. Sequenced here: PBMCs from blood, sampled around 15 days before vaccination. In DNA, the CDR3 is TGCGCCAGCAGCCAAGTAGCGGGACTAGCGACAGATACGCAGTATTTT. It encodes CASSQVAGLATDTQYF.